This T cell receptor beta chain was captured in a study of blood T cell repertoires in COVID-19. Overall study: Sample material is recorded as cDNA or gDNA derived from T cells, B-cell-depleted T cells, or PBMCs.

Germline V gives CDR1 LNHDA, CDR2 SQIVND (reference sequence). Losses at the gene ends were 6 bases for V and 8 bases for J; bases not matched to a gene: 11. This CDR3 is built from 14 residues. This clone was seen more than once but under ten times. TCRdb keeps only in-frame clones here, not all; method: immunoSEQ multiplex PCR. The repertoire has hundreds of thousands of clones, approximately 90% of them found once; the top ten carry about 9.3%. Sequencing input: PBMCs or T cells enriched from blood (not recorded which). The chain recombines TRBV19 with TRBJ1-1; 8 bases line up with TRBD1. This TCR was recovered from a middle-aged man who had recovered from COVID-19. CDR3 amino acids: CASRKTTGDKEAFF. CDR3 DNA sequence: TGTGCCAGTAGAAAAACGACAGGGGATAAAGAAGCTTTCTTT.